A selection of T cell receptor beta chains follows, all from one sample in a study of early stage breast cancer tumors. Data came from immunoSEQ multiplex PCR; TCRdb stores just in-frame clones and leaves some out. The table includes roughly 14,000 clones, around 85% detected once. Sequencing used normal breast tissue next to the tumor. The receptors stem from a person in their thirties with breast cancer. Both conserved end residues are part of each CDR3. The D gene is left open where the match is weak. Clone sizes are given selectively: once, few, many, or a class where the clone is expanded.

j_call clone_size v_call d_call cdr3_aa cdr3_nt
TRBJ2-1 NA TRBV11-2 NA CASSTRLGHEQFF TGTGCCAGCAGCACCCGCCTGGGCCATGAGCAGTTCTTC
TRBJ2-3 NA TRBV12-5 TRBD1 CASGYLPNRGLITDTQYF TGTGCTAGTGGTTACCTTCCCAACAGGGGGCTAATCACAGATACGCAGTATTTT
TRBJ1-4 NA TRBV4-2 NA CASSQEIPGPNEKLFF TGTGCCAGCAGCCAAGAGATCCCAGGGCCTAATGAAAAACTGTTTTTT
TRBJ2-1 NA TRBV5-1 NA CASSYEYNEQFF TGCGCCAGCAGCTATGAATACAATGAGCAGTTCTTC
TRBJ1-5 NA TRBV6-5 NA CASSYDSNQPQHF TGTGCCAGCAGTTACGATAGCAATCAGCCCCAGCATTTT
TRBJ1-6 NA TRBV5-5 TRBD1 CASSPGLWTGGGNSPLHF TGTGCCAGCAGCCCTGGCCTCTGGACAGGGGGCGGGAATTCACCCCTCCACTTT
TRBJ2-5 NA TRBV19 TRBD1 CASAGTGIETQYF TGTGCCAGTGCGGGGACAGGGATTGAGACCCAGTACTTC
TRBJ2-4 NA TRBV5-1 TRBD2 CASSLWLSGRTSGRRVNIQYF TGCGCCAGCAGCCTATGGCTTTCAGGGAGGACTAGCGGGAGACGGGTGAACATTCAGTACTTC
TRBJ1-2 NA TRBV12-5 TRBD1 CASGLDRGVGGQSYYGYTF TGTGCTAGTGGTTTGGATCGTGGGGTTGGGGGACAGAGCTACTATGGCTACACCTTC
TRBJ2-7 NA TRBV7-5 NA CPPERSGQYF TGCCCCCCCGAGAGGTCTGGGCAATACTTC
TRBJ1-2 few TRBV30 NA CAWSVWAFGYTF TGTGCCTGGAGTGTATGGGCGTTTGGCTACACCTTC
TRBJ2-7 NA TRBV11-2 NA CASSLVGLSYEQYF TGTGCCAGCAGCTTAGTGGGACTGTCCTACGAGCAGTACTTC
TRBJ1-1 NA TRBV5-5 TRBD1 CASSLAPAAGGIMNTEAFF TGTGCCAGCAGCTTGGCCCCGGCGGCAGGGGGCATCATGAACACTGAAGCTTTCTTT
TRBJ1-2 few TRBV5-1 TRBD1 CASSWDSYGYTF TGCGCCAGCAGCTGGGACAGTTATGGCTACACCTTC
TRBJ2-7 NA TRBV11-2 NA CASSSTPYEQYF TGTGCCAGCAGCTCCACCCCTTACGAGCAGTACTTC
TRBJ1-6 NA TRBV11-2 TRBD1 CASSLGQGNSPLHF TGTGCCAGCAGCTTGGGACAGGGGAATTCACCCCTCCACTTT
TRBJ2-7 NA TRBV19 TRBD1 CASSIRTGVEQYF TGTGCCAGTAGTATTCGGACAGGGGTCGAGCAGTACTTC
TRBJ2-3 NA TRBV6-6 TRBD2 CASSPRTSWTDTQYF TGTGCCAGCAGTCCCCGGACTAGCTGGACAGATACGCAGTATTTT
TRBJ2-7 NA TRBV29-1 TRBD2 CSVEGLASGRSYEQYF TGCAGCGTTGAAGGCCTAGCTAGCGGGCGATCCTACGAGCAGTACTTC
TRBJ2-1 NA TRBV19 TRBD2 CASSIGGRRKRVEQFF TGTGCCAGTAGTATCGGCGGGAGGCGAAAAAGGGTTGAGCAGTTCTTC
TRBJ1-3 NA TRBV19 NA CASIQSPGVSGNTIYF TGTGCCAGTATCCAGTCTCCTGGGGTGTCTGGAAACACCATATATTTT
TRBJ2-7 NA TRBV27 TRBD2 CASSFTSGGDLGEQYF TGTGCCAGCAGTTTTACTAGCGGTGGGGATTTAGGCGAGCAGTACTTC
TRBJ2-1 NA TRBV21-1 NA CASSKVPGQSRDNEQFF TGTGCCAGCAGCAAAGTGCCGGGACAATCAAGAGACAATGAGCAGTTCTTC
TRBJ2-1 NA TRBV4-2 TRBD1 CASRRQGFSYNEQFF TGTGCCAGCCGCCGACAGGGTTTCTCCTACAATGAGCAGTTCTTC
TRBJ2-5 NA TRBV19 TRBD1 CASSIQGAQGTQYF TGTGCCAGTAGTATTCAGGGGGCCCAAGGGACCCAGTACTTC
TRBJ2-1 NA TRBV30 TRBD2 CAWSPRLAGVRAQFF TGTGCCTGGTCCCCACGGCTAGCGGGAGTACGGGCGCAGTTCTTC
TRBJ2-5 NA TRBV2 TRBD2 CASHFLAGPPGETQYF TGTGCCAGCCACTTCCTAGCGGGCCCACCTGGGGAGACCCAGTACTTC
TRBJ2-3 NA TRBV2 NA CASAFLAAVDTQYF TGTGCCAGCGCTTTTCTAGCCGCGGTGGATACGCAGTATTTT
TRBJ2-7 NA TRBV13 NA CASSSRQANYEQYF TGTGCCAGCAGCTCCAGACAGGCAAACTACGAGCAGTACTTC
TRBJ2-7 NA TRBV13 NA CASSFSRGLYEQYF TGTGCCAGCAGCTTTTCAAGGGGCCTATACGAGCAGTACTTC
TRBJ2-2 NA TRBV9 NA CASSEVGLANTGELFF TGTGCCAGCAGCGAAGTAGGGCTAGCGAACACCGGGGAGCTGTTTTTT
TRBJ2-2 NA TRBV19 TRBD2 CASSIVRRERYAGELFF TGTGCCAGTAGTATAGTAAGGCGGGAGAGGTACGCCGGGGAGCTGTTTTTT
TRBJ2-7 NA TRBV6-6 TRBD1 CASSEGQGVYEQYF TGTGCCAGCAGTGAGGGACAGGGGGTCTACGAGCAGTACTTC
TRBJ1-1 NA TRBV18 NA CASSQGGNTEAFF TGTGCCAGCTCCCAAGGGGGGAACACTGAAGCTTTCTTT
TRBJ2-7 NA TRBV28 NA CASSSGKEVDEQYF TGTGCCAGCAGTTCAGGGAAGGAGGTCGACGAGCAGTACTTC
TRBJ2-1 once TRBV18 NA CASSLGYSGVNDPYNEQFF TGTGCCAGCTCACTGGGCTATTCTGGCGTCAATGATCCCTACAATGAGCAGTTCTTC
TRBJ2-3 NA TRBV10-2 TRBD2 CASNTGTSGTGADTQYF TGCGCCAGCAACACCGGGACTAGCGGGACGGGGGCAGATACGCAGTATTTT
TRBJ1-3 NA TRBV5-1 NA CASSSTWVGNGNTIYF TGCGCCAGCAGCTCGACTTGGGTTGGAAATGGAAACACCATATATTTT
TRBJ2-3 NA TRBV30 NA CAWTSPTADTQYF TGTGCCTGGACCTCTCCAACCGCAGATACGCAGTATTTT
TRBJ2-1 NA TRBV5-8 TRBD2 CASSGGLAGANEQFF TGTGCCAGCAGCGGGGGACTAGCGGGAGCCAATGAGCAGTTCTTC
TRBJ2-3 NA TRBV2 TRBD1 CATADRPRTDTQYF TGTGCCACCGCGGACAGGCCACGCACAGATACGCAGTATTTT
TRBJ1-2 NA TRBV4-1 NA CASSELTRVVNYYGYTF TGCGCCAGCAGCGAACTCACTCGAGTAGTTAACTACTATGGCTACACCTTC
TRBJ2-7 NA TRBV11-3 TRBD2 CASSLGLAGLLAYEQYF TGTGCCAGCAGCTTAGGACTAGCGGGACTCCTGGCCTACGAGCAGTACTTC
TRBJ2-3 NA TRBV2 NA CASSETVRSTDTQYF TGTGCCAGCAGTGAGACTGTTCGTAGCACAGATACGCAGTATTTT
TRBJ2-3 NA TRBV4-1 TRBD2 CASRGGQRETDTQYF TGCGCCAGCAGGGGGGGGCAGCGGGAGACAGATACGCAGTATTTT
TRBJ1-2 NA TRBV11-2 NA CASSLVGQGGNYGYTF TGTGCCAGCAGCTTAGTGGGCCAGGGAGGTAACTATGGCTACACCTTC